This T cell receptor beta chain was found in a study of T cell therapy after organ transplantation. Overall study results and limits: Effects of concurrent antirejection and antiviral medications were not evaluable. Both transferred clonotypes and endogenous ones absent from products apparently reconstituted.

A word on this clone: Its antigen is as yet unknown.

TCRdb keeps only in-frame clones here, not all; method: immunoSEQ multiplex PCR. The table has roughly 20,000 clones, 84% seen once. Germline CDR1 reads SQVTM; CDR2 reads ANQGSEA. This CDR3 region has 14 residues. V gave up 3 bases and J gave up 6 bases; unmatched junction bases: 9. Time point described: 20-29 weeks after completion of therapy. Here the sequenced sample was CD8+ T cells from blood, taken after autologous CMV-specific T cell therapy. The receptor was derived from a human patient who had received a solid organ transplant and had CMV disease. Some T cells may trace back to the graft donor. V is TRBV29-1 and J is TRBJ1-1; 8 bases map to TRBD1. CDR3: CSVDRGLDSPEAFF. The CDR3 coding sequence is TGCAGCGTTGACAGGGGGCTAGACAGCCCTGAAGCTTTCTTT.